The rows below give T cell receptor beta chains drawn from one sample of a study of T cells in narcolepsy. Here immunoSEQ multiplex PCR was the method, and the copy in TCRdb shows in-frame clones only, minus some. The table records 25,000 to 35,000 clones, around 86% of them present only once. Source material: CD45RA- memory CD4+ T cells from PBMCs. These receptor sequences come from a human donor with narcolepsy. Each CDR3 is given with its conserved first and last residue. Fields, in order: J gene, D gene, clone size, V gene, CDR3 protein, CDR3 DNA. The D gene is left open where the match is weak. The size field is filled for only some rows; it gives once, few, many or a size class.

j_call: TRBJ1-2
d_call: TRBD1
clone_size: -
v_call: TRBV7-2
cdr3_aa: CASSLDRGRRGYTF
cdr3_nt: TGTGCCAGCAGCTTAGACAGGGGGCGACGTGGCTACACCTTC

j_call: TRBJ2-3
d_call: TRBD2
clone_size: -
v_call: TRBV30
cdr3_aa: CAWSLNGLAGGWQYF
cdr3_nt: TGTGCCTGGAGCCTCAATGGGCTAGCGGGGGGTTGGCAGTATTTT

j_call: TRBJ1-2
d_call: TRBD1
clone_size: few
v_call: TRBV2
cdr3_aa: CASSRDSNYGYTF
cdr3_nt: TGTGCCAGCAGCCGGGACAGTAACTATGGCTACACCTTC

j_call: TRBJ2-2
d_call: -
clone_size: -
v_call: TRBV6-1
cdr3_aa: CASTLGQTNTGELFF
cdr3_nt: TGTGCCAGCACCCTGGGACAAACGAACACCGGGGAGCTGTTTTTT

j_call: TRBJ1-5
d_call: TRBD1
clone_size: -
v_call: TRBV2
cdr3_aa: CASSPRTGNQPQHF
cdr3_nt: TGTGCCAGCTCCCCCCGGACAGGGAACCAGCCCCAGCATTTT

j_call: TRBJ2-7
d_call: -
clone_size: -
v_call: TRBV6-5
cdr3_aa: CASHEGSSYGQYF
cdr3_nt: TGTGCCAGCCATGAGGGAAGCTCCTATGGGCAGTACTTC

j_call: TRBJ2-3
d_call: TRBD2
clone_size: -
v_call: TRBV19
cdr3_aa: CASSPSGLAGYTDTQYF
cdr3_nt: TGTGCCAGTAGTCCGAGCGGACTAGCGGGGTACACAGATACGCAGTATTTT

j_call: TRBJ1-2
d_call: -
clone_size: -
v_call: TRBV7-9
cdr3_aa: CASSLAAGDGYTF
cdr3_nt: TGTGCCAGCAGCTTAGCGGCCGGGGATGGCTACACCTTC

j_call: TRBJ2-1
d_call: -
clone_size: -
v_call: TRBV7-9
cdr3_aa: CASSLSHLKNEQFF
cdr3_nt: TGTGCCAGCAGCTTAAGTCACCTTAAAAATGAGCAGTTCTTC

j_call: TRBJ2-2
d_call: TRBD2
clone_size: -
v_call: TRBV18
cdr3_aa: CASSPRTSEGGELFF
cdr3_nt: TGTGCCAGCTCACCACGGACTAGCGAGGGCGGGGAGCTGTTTTTT

j_call: TRBJ1-1
d_call: TRBD1
clone_size: -
v_call: TRBV5-1
cdr3_aa: CASRLTGTGRANTEAFF
cdr3_nt: TGCGCCAGCAGGTTAACCGGGACAGGGAGGGCGAACACTGAAGCTTTCTTT

j_call: TRBJ2-7
d_call: -
clone_size: -
v_call: TRBV28
cdr3_aa: CASSLLGGGYEQYF
cdr3_nt: TGTGCCAGCAGTCTCCTGGGGGGTGGATACGAGCAGTACTTC

j_call: TRBJ2-1
d_call: TRBD2
clone_size: once
v_call: TRBV25-1
cdr3_aa: CASSESLGLAGGSQFF
cdr3_nt: TGTGCCAGCAGTGAATCCCTGGGACTAGCGGGGGGCTCTCAGTTCTTC

j_call: TRBJ2-7
d_call: -
clone_size: once
v_call: TRBV30
cdr3_aa: CAWSVQDRTSYEQYF
cdr3_nt: TGTGCCTGGAGTGTACAGGACCGGACCTCCTACGAGCAGTACTTC

j_call: TRBJ1-5
d_call: -
clone_size: -
v_call: TRBV6-6
cdr3_aa: CASSYGHDQPQHF
cdr3_nt: TGTGCCAGCAGTTACGGACATGATCAGCCCCAGCATTTT

j_call: TRBJ1-5
d_call: TRBD1
clone_size: -
v_call: TRBV28
cdr3_aa: CASSSPGQGTGYQPQHF
cdr3_nt: TGTGCCAGTTCCAGTCCGGGACAGGGTACAGGCTATCAGCCCCAGCATTTT

j_call: TRBJ2-7
d_call: TRBD1
clone_size: -
v_call: TRBV5-4
cdr3_aa: CASSSLGQPEYEQYF
cdr3_nt: TGTGCCAGCAGCTCATTGGGACAGCCGGAGTACGAGCAGTACTTC

j_call: TRBJ2-7
d_call: -
clone_size: once
v_call: TRBV7-2
cdr3_aa: CASSNLDSSYEQYF
cdr3_nt: TGTGCCAGCAGCAACCTCGACAGCTCCTACGAGCAGTACTTC

j_call: TRBJ2-3
d_call: -
clone_size: few
v_call: TRBV27
cdr3_aa: CASSWGDTQYF
cdr3_nt: TGTGCCAGCAGTTGGGGGGATACGCAGTATTTT

j_call: TRBJ1-1
d_call: -
clone_size: -
v_call: TRBV7-6
cdr3_aa: CASSLAPGTEAFF
cdr3_nt: TGTGCCAGCAGCTTAGCGCCGGGCACTGAAGCTTTCTTT

j_call: TRBJ1-4
d_call: -
clone_size: -
v_call: TRBV7-8
cdr3_aa: CASSLARLGEKLFF
cdr3_nt: TGTGCCAGCAGCTTAGCCCGCCTCGGCGAAAAACTGTTTTTT

j_call: TRBJ1-1
d_call: -
clone_size: -
v_call: TRBV2
cdr3_aa: CASGSGGYTEAFF
cdr3_nt: TGTGCCAGCGGGAGTGGGGGTTACACTGAAGCTTTCTTT

j_call: TRBJ2-7
d_call: TRBD2
clone_size: -
v_call: TRBV7-9
cdr3_aa: CASSLDGLAGGDEQYF
cdr3_nt: TGTGCCAGCAGCTTAGATGGTTTGGCGGGGGGGGACGAGCAGTACTTC

j_call: TRBJ1-1
d_call: -
clone_size: -
v_call: TRBV6-5
cdr3_aa: CASSKQGVTEAFF
cdr3_nt: TGTGCCAGCAGTAAACAGGGAGTTACTGAAGCTTTCTTT

j_call: TRBJ1-1
d_call: TRBD1
clone_size: -
v_call: TRBV10-3
cdr3_aa: CAISQNGTGKNTEAFF
cdr3_nt: TGTGCCATCAGCCAGAATGGGACAGGGAAGAACACTGAAGCTTTCTTT

j_call: TRBJ1-1
d_call: TRBD1
clone_size: once
v_call: TRBV6-1
cdr3_aa: CASSELTGRTEAFF
cdr3_nt: TGTGCCAGCAGTGAACTGACAGGGAGGACTGAAGCTTTCTTT

j_call: TRBJ2-1
d_call: -
clone_size: -
v_call: TRBV5-4
cdr3_aa: CASSLIGPSLNEQFF
cdr3_nt: TGTGCCAGCAGCCTGATAGGACCCTCACTCAATGAGCAGTTCTTC

j_call: TRBJ1-4
d_call: -
clone_size: -
v_call: TRBV7-9
cdr3_aa: CASSLGVAGEKLFF
cdr3_nt: TGTGCCAGCAGCTTGGGGGTTGCGGGCGAAAAACTGTTTTTT

j_call: TRBJ2-7
d_call: -
clone_size: -
v_call: TRBV11-1
cdr3_aa: CASSQNYLAFEQYF
cdr3_nt: TGTGCCAGCAGCCAGAATTACTTAGCCTTCGAGCAGTACTTC

j_call: TRBJ1-1
d_call: -
clone_size: -
v_call: TRBV29-1
cdr3_aa: CSLGVTEAFF
cdr3_nt: TGCAGTTTGGGGGTGACTGAAGCTTTCTTT

j_call: TRBJ1-2
d_call: TRBD1
clone_size: -
v_call: TRBV7-2
cdr3_aa: CASSSGQGAQGYTF
cdr3_nt: TGTGCCAGCAGCTCCGGACAGGGGGCGCAGGGCTACACCTTC

j_call: TRBJ2-2
d_call: TRBD1
clone_size: -
v_call: TRBV7-9
cdr3_aa: CASSLASGGTGELFF
cdr3_nt: TGTGCCAGCAGCTTAGCATCAGGGGGCACCGGGGAGCTGTTTTTT

j_call: TRBJ2-7
d_call: TRBD1
clone_size: few
v_call: TRBV6-1
cdr3_aa: CASSEAPGQTYEQYF
cdr3_nt: TGTGCCAGCAGTGAAGCACCGGGACAGACCTACGAGCAGTACTTC

j_call: TRBJ1-6
d_call: -
clone_size: -
v_call: TRBV28
cdr3_aa: CASRAGISYNSPLHF
cdr3_nt: TGTGCCAGCAGGGCAGGGATTTCCTATAATTCACCCCTCCACTTT

j_call: TRBJ1-6
d_call: -
clone_size: -
v_call: TRBV6-1
cdr3_aa: CASSGPQGPLYNSPLHF
cdr3_nt: TGTGCCAGCAGTGGACCTCAGGGGCCCCTCTATAATTCACCCCTCCACTTT

j_call: TRBJ2-7
d_call: -
clone_size: -
v_call: TRBV27
cdr3_aa: CASSPRAVLGYNEQYF
cdr3_nt: TGTGCCAGCAGTCCTAGGGCTGTTCTCGGATACAACGAGCAGTACTTC

j_call: TRBJ2-3
d_call: TRBD2
clone_size: -
v_call: TRBV7-6
cdr3_aa: CASSLAVAGGTDTQYF
cdr3_nt: TGTGCCAGCAGCCTAGCGGTAGCGGGGGGCACAGATACGCAGTATTTT

j_call: TRBJ2-5
d_call: -
clone_size: -
v_call: TRBV21-1
cdr3_aa: CASSKGSGGKTQYF
cdr3_nt: TGTGCCAGCAGCAAAGGATCCGGGGGAAAGACCCAGTACTTC

j_call: TRBJ1-1
d_call: -
clone_size: -
v_call: TRBV15
cdr3_aa: CATSRETSMNTEAFF
cdr3_nt: TGTGCCACCAGCAGAGAGACAAGCATGAACACTGAAGCTTTCTTT

j_call: TRBJ2-1
d_call: TRBD1
clone_size: -
v_call: TRBV18
cdr3_aa: CASSPFVGQGWNEQFF
cdr3_nt: TGTGCCAGCTCACCATTTGTAGGACAGGGGTGGAATGAGCAGTTCTTC

j_call: TRBJ1-2
d_call: TRBD1
clone_size: -
v_call: TRBV9
cdr3_aa: CASSAGQGGGYTF
cdr3_nt: TGTGCCAGCAGCGCCGGACAGGGGGGCGGCTACACCTTC

j_call: TRBJ2-6
d_call: -
clone_size: -
v_call: TRBV6-1
cdr3_aa: CASSEGPGANVLTF
cdr3_nt: TGTGCCAGCAGTGAAGGGCCTGGGGCCAACGTCCTGACTTTC

j_call: TRBJ1-1
d_call: -
clone_size: -
v_call: TRBV4-3
cdr3_aa: CASSQEQGRTEAFF
cdr3_nt: TGCGCCAGCAGCCAAGAGCAGGGCAGGACTGAAGCTTTCTTT

j_call: TRBJ1-3
d_call: -
clone_size: -
v_call: TRBV13
cdr3_aa: CASRPLAGNTIYF
cdr3_nt: TGTGCCAGCAGGCCCCTTGCTGGAAACACCATATATTTT

j_call: TRBJ1-2
d_call: TRBD1
clone_size: -
v_call: TRBV9
cdr3_aa: CASSDRDRWSF
cdr3_nt: TGTGCCAGCAGCGACCGGGACAGGTGGTCCTTC

j_call: TRBJ1-1
d_call: -
clone_size: -
v_call: TRBV12-5
cdr3_aa: CASGSLVRGTEAFF
cdr3_nt: TGTGCTAGTGGTTCTCTGGTACGGGGGACTGAAGCTTTCTTT